A selection of T cell receptor beta chains follows, all from one sample in a study of cytomegalovirus exposure and HLA in healthy donors. Using immunoSEQ multiplex PCR, the repertoire was profiled, and TCRdb retains in-frame clones only, with some absent. Of some 190,000 clones listed, about 80% are singletons. Sequenced sample: PBMCs. These receptors originate from a woman in her thirties in good health and CMV-seropositive. Both conserved end residues are part of each CDR3. D genes are given only for firm matches. The size entry is marked missing in some rows and otherwise reads once, few, many or a size class.

CDR3 length	D gene	V gene	clone size	J gene	CDR3 DNA	CDR3 protein
17	NA	TRBV23-1	NA	TRBJ2-6	TGCGCCAGCAGTGAGTGTAGGGGGGGCTCTGGGGCCAACGTCCTGACTTTC	CASSECRGGSGANVLTF
15	TRBD1	TRBV5-8	NA	TRBJ2-3	TGTGCCAGCAGCACGGGACAGGGGGACCCAGATACGCAGTATTTT	CASSTGQGDPDTQYF
15	NA	TRBV6-6	NA	TRBJ2-4	TGTGCCAGCAGACTGACTATTCTAGCCAAAAACATTCAGTACTTC	CASRLTILAKNIQYF
13	NA	TRBV19	NA	TRBJ2-7	TGTGCCAGTAGTATCCAGGGCTCCTACGAGCAGTACTTC	CASSIQGSYEQYF
16	TRBD1	TRBV7-3	NA	TRBJ2-7	TGTGCCAGCAGCTTCCCCCCCGGGACAGGGGCCTACGAGCAGTACTTC	CASSFPPGTGAYEQYF
17	NA	TRBV9	NA	TRBJ2-6	TGTGCCAGCAGCTGGGGGGTCTTTCGAGTCGGGGCCAACGTCCTGACTTTC	CASSWGVFRVGANVLTF
18	NA	TRBV28	NA	TRBJ1-5	TGTGCCAGCAGTTCCCATCCCCCCGACAGGAATAGCAATCAGCCCCAGCATTTT	CASSSHPPDRNSNQPQHF
16	NA	TRBV12-1	NA	TRBJ1-2	TGTGCCAGCAGCGACGCGAACAGGGACCTTCTCTATGGCTACACCTTC	CASSDANRDLLYGYTF
16	TRBD2	TRBV11-2	NA	TRBJ2-1	TGTGCCAGCAGCCCGGGACTAGCGGGAGTGGGCTATGAGCAGTTCTTC	CASSPGLAGVGYEQFF
13	NA	TRBV19	NA	TRBJ2-4	TGTGCCAGTAGCGGGGGTTCCAAAAACATTCAGTACTTC	CASSGGSKNIQYF
16	TRBD1	TRBV2	NA	TRBJ1-6	TGTGCCAGCAGTGAAACAGGGGGGCCCTATAATTCACCCCTCCACTTT	CASSETGGPYNSPLHF
18	NA	TRBV5-1	NA	TRBJ2-2	TGCGCCAGCAAACAAAACTACAGGCCCAATCTAGACACCGGGGAGCTGTTTTTT	CASKQNYRPNLDTGELFF
19	NA	TRBV7-6	NA	TRBJ2-6	TGTGCCAGCAGCTTAGGTGTCGCCAGGGCTGGCTCTGGGGCCAACGTCCTGACTTTC	CASSLGVARAGSGANVLTF
12	NA	TRBV29-1	NA	TRBJ1-1	TGCAGCGTTAGACATCCGAACACTGAAGCTTTCTTT	CSVRHPNTEAFF
15	TRBD2	TRBV5-1	NA	TRBJ2-4	TGCGCCAGCAGCTTGAGTGGAAGCGGGGGAAACAGTCAGTACTTC	CASSLSGSGGNSQYF
15	NA	TRBV5-1	NA	TRBJ2-1	TGCGCCAGCAGCTTGTCTTGGGACTCAAGAGGGGAGCAGTTCTTC	CASSLSWDSRGEQFF
14	TRBD2	TRBV6-5	NA	TRBJ2-1	TGTGCCAGCGCCAGCGGGAGGAACAGCAATGAGCAGTTCTTC	CASASGRNSNEQFF
16	TRBD2	TRBV27	NA	TRBJ2-1	TGTGCCAGCGGCCCCGGACTAGCGGGGGGGTGGAATGAGCAGTTCTTC	CASGPGLAGGWNEQFF
14	NA	TRBV4-3	NA	TRBJ2-3	TGCGCCAGCAGCCAACAGATCAGGGCAGATACGCAGTATTTT	CASSQQIRADTQYF
12	TRBD2	TRBV5-1	few	TRBJ2-7	TGCGCCAGCAGCTTCGGGGGGACCGAGCAGTACTTC	CASSFGGTEQYF
12	TRBD1	TRBV29-1	NA	TRBJ2-5	TGCAGCGCCCGGACAGGGGGAAAGACCCAGTACTTC	CSARTGGKTQYF
19	TRBD2	TRBV28	NA	TRBJ2-7	TGTGCCAGCAGTTTATCGGCAGCGGGGACTAGCGGAAACTCCTACGAGCAGTACTTC	CASSLSAAGTSGNSYEQYF
15	TRBD1	TRBV15	few	TRBJ2-7	TGTGCCACCAGCAGAGGTCGGACAGGACACTACGAGCAGTACTTC	CATSRGRTGHYEQYF
15	NA	TRBV28	NA	TRBJ1-2	TGTGCCAGCAGTCCGCCTAGGGGTGCCTTCTATGGCTACACCTTC	CASSPPRGAFYGYTF
14	NA	TRBV5-4	once	TRBJ2-7	TGTGCCAGCAGCCTAACTCCGGGAACCTACGAGCAGTACTTC	CASSLTPGTYEQYF
14	NA	TRBV6-1	NA	TRBJ1-5	TGTGCCAGCAGTGAAACAGGTAGCAATCAGCCCCAGCATTTT	CASSETGSNQPQHF
15	NA	TRBV5-6	NA	TRBJ2-1	TGTGCCAGCAGCCGACGGGGGAGCTCCTACAATGAGCAGTTCTTC	CASSRRGSSYNEQFF
15	NA	TRBV11-2	NA	TRBJ1-5	TGTGCCAGCAGCTTAGAGGCCGCTAGCAATCAGCCCCAGCATTTT	CASSLEAASNQPQHF
15	NA	TRBV2	few	TRBJ1-4	TGTGCCAGCAGTGGGGGGCACCAGGGACCTGAAAAACTGTTTTTT	CASSGGHQGPEKLFF
16	TRBD2	TRBV4-3	NA	TRBJ2-1	TGCGCCAGCAGCCAAGAACTAGCGGGCTCCTACAATGAGCAGTTCTTC	CASSQELAGSYNEQFF
20	TRBD1	TRBV9	NA	TRBJ2-6	TGTGCCAGCAGCGTAGCTAGAGGGGGGACAGGGGGGTCGGGGGCCAACGTCCTGACTTTC	CASSVARGGTGGSGANVLTF
13	TRBD2	TRBV10-3	NA	TRBJ2-7	TGTGCCACACAGCGGGGGGGCCACTACGAGCAGTACTTC	CATQRGGHYEQYF
13	NA	TRBV6-5	NA	TRBJ1-5	TGTGCCAGCACTAGACGGGGCAATCAGCCCCAGCATTTT	CASTRRGNQPQHF
16	TRBD1	TRBV6-5	few	TRBJ1-2	TGTGCCAGCAGTTACGACAGGGTGGGATTAAACTATGGCTACACCTTC	CASSYDRVGLNYGYTF
15	TRBD2	TRBV11-2	NA	TRBJ2-1	TGTGCCAGCAGCTTAGGATGGACTAGGTCCAATGAGCAGTTCTTC	CASSLGWTRSNEQFF
15	TRBD1	TRBV6-1	NA	TRBJ2-3	TGTGCCAGCAGTGAAAGACAGGGGGGGCCAGATACGCAGTATTTT	CASSERQGGPDTQYF
13	NA	TRBV21-1	NA	TRBJ2-7	TGTGCCAGGCGGTTTGACGCCGGCTACGAGCAGTACTTC	CARRFDAGYEQYF
14	NA	TRBV11-2	once	TRBJ1-3	TGTGCCAGCAGCTCCCTAGTTGGCGGAAACACCATATATTTT	CASSSLVGGNTIYF
16	TRBD2	TRBV6-5	NA	TRBJ2-5	TGTGCCAGCAGTTACTCGGAAGGAGGAGGGGCGGGGGAGCAGTACTTC	CASSYSEGGGAGEQYF
15	TRBD2	TRBV5-1	NA	TRBJ2-2	TGCGCCAGCAGCTTTGCCAGCGGGAGTACCGGGGAGCTGTTTTTT	CASSFASGSTGELFF